This entry concerns a single TCR beta chain. Its antigen is unidentified. Repertoires were generated with immunoSEQ multiplex PCR, while TCRdb's copy carries only in-frame clones and drops some. In the table there are roughly 40,000 clones, around 83% of which are singletons. With 8 bases clipped from V and 2 bases from J, the junction kept 5 bases outside the gene matches. The V gene's germline CDR1 is SEHNR and CDR2 FQNEAQ (reference sequence). This CDR3 spans 14 amino acids. This sample stems from a study of T cells in localized non-small cell lung cancer. Whole-study findings and limits: Greater blood T cell density accompanied longer overall survival. Uninvolved adjacent lung showed peak T cell clonality, exceeding tumor. Researchers found a median around 50 of the top 100 tumor clones in adjacent lung.

The J gene is TRBJ1-4, the V gene TRBV7-9, with TRBD1 matching over 7 bases. This specimen was PBMCs, taken before any cancer treatment. This clonotype originated in a man between 40 and 75 years old with stage II lung adenocarcinoma. The CDR3 sequence is CASGLQGTNEKLFF. The CDR3 DNA reads as TGTGCCAGCGGCCTACAGGGGACTAATGAAAAACTGTTTTTT. The full variable domain, in which reference TRBV7-9 and TRBJ1-4 provide the parts outside the CDR3, is DTGVSQNPRHKITKRGQNVTFRCDPISEHNRLYWYRQTLGQGPEFLTYFQNEAQLEKSRLLSDRFSAERPKGSFSTLEIQRTEQGDSAMYLCASGLQGTNEKLFFGSGTQLSVL.